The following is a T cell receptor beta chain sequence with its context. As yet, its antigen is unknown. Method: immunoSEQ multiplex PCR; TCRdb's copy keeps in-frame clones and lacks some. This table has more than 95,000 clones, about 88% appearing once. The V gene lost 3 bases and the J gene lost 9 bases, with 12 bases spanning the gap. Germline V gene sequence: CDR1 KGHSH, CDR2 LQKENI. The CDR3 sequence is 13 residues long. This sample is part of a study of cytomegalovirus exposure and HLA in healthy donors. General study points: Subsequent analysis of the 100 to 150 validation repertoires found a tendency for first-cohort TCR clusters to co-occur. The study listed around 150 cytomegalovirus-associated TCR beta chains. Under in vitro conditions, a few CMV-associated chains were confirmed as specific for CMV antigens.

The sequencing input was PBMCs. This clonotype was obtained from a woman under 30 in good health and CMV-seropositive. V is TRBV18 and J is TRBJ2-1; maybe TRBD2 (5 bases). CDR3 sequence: CASSPPRAGEQFF. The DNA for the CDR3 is TGTGCCAGCTCACCCCCGAGGGCCGGTGAGCAGTTCTTC.